Listed here are 17 T cell receptor beta chains from one sample, sequenced in a study of shared clonotypes between healthy human individuals. The repertoire was sequenced with immunoSEQ multiplex PCR; TCRdb's copy has only in-frame clones and lacks some. The profile shows 2 million to 3 million clones, approximately 93% of them singletons. Input material: naive CD4+ T cells from PBMCs. Subset denoted: CD45RA+ positively selected. The receptor set was obtained from a man younger than 30 in good health. Some clones in this sample may be carry-over from other donors' samples.

This clone was counted once. The V and J genes are TRBV7-3 and TRBJ1-1; D unclear. CDR3 length equals 13 residues. Germline CDR1 reads SGHTA; CDR2 reads FQGTGA. Between the trimmed V and J ends, which lost 7 bases and 0 bases, there was a span of 9 bases. The CDR3 reads CASTMGMNTEAFF. For the CDR3, the DNA is TGTGCCAGCACCATGGGGATGAACACTGAAGCTTTCTTT.

Concerning this clone: Other DNA sequences in the same sample also yield this CDR3. The CDR3 is CAWSGTGEETQYF. CDR3 nucleotide sequence: TGTGCCTGGAGTGGGACAGGGGAAGAGACCCAGTACTTC. The rearrangement links TRBV30 to TRBJ2-5; TRBD1 matches 9 bases. Trimming cost V 1 base and J 3 bases; bases outside gene matches: 0. The CDR3 is made up of 13 amino acids. Germline CDR1 GTSNPN, CDR2 SVGIG (reference sequence).

The chain combines TRBV6-6 with TRBJ2-1; 8 bases line up with TRBD2. V trimming: 6 bases; J trimming: 6 bases; junction bases outside the gene matches: 10. The CDR3 spans 15 residues. CDR1 is MNHNY, CDR2 SVGAGI, per germline (reference sequence). Here the CDR3 reads CASRTGTSLPNEQFF. The CDR3 DNA sequence: TGTGCCAGCAGGACCGGGACTAGTTTGCCCAATGAGCAGTTCTTC.

In regard to this clone: The same CDR3 can be traced to other DNA sequences in this sample. The chain employs TRBV30 and TRBJ2-6; D not certain. The CDR3 has 14 amino acids. CDR1 and CDR2 (germline): GTSNPN, SVGIG (reference sequence). V gave up 0 bases and J gave up 2 bases, with 5 bases separating them. CDR3 in DNA: TGTGCCTGGAGTGTTCTGGCTGGGGCCAACGTCCTGACTTTC. As protein: CAWSVLAGANVLTF.

Comment on this clone: Other DNA sequences from this sample encode an identical CDR3 as well. The chain is built from TRBV6-1 and TRBJ2-7; D possibly corresponds to TRBD2 (6 bases). This CDR3 has 14 residues. V was clipped by 1 base and J by 1 base, with 8 bases between them. Germline CDR1 MNHNS, CDR2 SASEGT. Written as DNA, the CDR3 is TGTGCCAGCAGTGAAGGGGGGACTTCCTACGAGCAGTACTTC. This translates into CASSEGGTSYEQYF.

The V gene is TRBV19, the J gene TRBJ2-1; D is unresolved. The V end was cut by 6 bases, the J end by 6 bases, with 18 bases between. This CDR3 contains 15 residues. Germline lookup yields CDR1 LNHDA and CDR2 SQIVND (reference sequence). The CDR3 nucleotides are TGTGCCAGTAGCCACACACCTACTACGGGCAATGAGCAGTTCTTC. Encoded protein: CASSHTPTTGNEQFF.

V is TRBV28 and J is TRBJ2-1, with D uncertain. Germline loops: CDR1 MDHEN, CDR2 SYDVKM. The CDR3 is 12 residues long. The V end lost 3 bases, the J end lost 12 bases, and 12 bases lay between the germline ends. The CDR3 DNA follows: TGTGCCAGCAGTTTTACCGAAAGAGGGCAGTTCTTC. This gives the protein CASSFTERGQFF. Supplemented by reference TRBV28 and TRBJ2-1, the full variable domain reads DVKVTQSSRYLVKRTGEKVFLECVQDMDHENMFWYRQDPGLGLRLIYFSYDVKMKEKGDIPEGYSVSREKKERFSLILESASTNQTSMYLCASSFTERGQFFGPGTRLTVL.

The rearrangement joins TRBV27 to TRBJ2-6, with D hard to call. In germline, CDR1 is MNHEY, CDR2 SMNVEV (reference sequence). This CDR3 contains 14 residues. V was trimmed by 8 bases and J by 1 base, leaving 9 bases between them. The CDR3 DNA is TGTGCCAGCTGGTTTACGTCTGGGGCCAACGTCCTGACTTTC. This codes for CASWFTSGANVLTF. The variable domain in full, completed from reference TRBV27 and TRBJ2-6, reads EAQVTQNPRYLITVTGKKLTVTCSQNMNHEYMSWYRQDPGLGLRQIYYSMNVEVTDKGDVPEGYKVSRKEKRNFPLILESPSPNQTSLYFCASWFTSGANVLTFGAGSRLTVL.

The V gene is TRBV29-1, the J gene TRBJ2-3; D is uncertain. Trimming removed 7 bases from V and 5 bases from J, with 10 bases in between. CDR1 and CDR2 from the germline V gene are SQVTM and ANQGSEA. The CDR3 runs to 11 residues. DNA of the CDR3: TGCAGCGCCAAAGTAGGAGATACGCAGTATTTT. Amino acids: CSAKVGDTQYF.

The chain carries TRBV15 and TRBJ2-7; 7 nucleotides line up with TRBD2. Germline V gives CDR1 LNHNV, CDR2 YYDKDF (reference sequence). This CDR3 spans 15 amino acids. The ends lost 3 bases at V and 3 bases at J; junction bases unmatched: 8. CDR3 nucleotides: TGTGCCACCAGCAGGGGCGGGGGAAGGGACTACGAGCAGTACTTC. Translation: CATSRGGGRDYEQYF. Based on the CDR3 plus reference TRBV15 and TRBJ2-7, the full variable domain is DAMVIQNPRYQVTQFGKPVTLSCSQTLNHNVMYWYQQKSSQAPKLLFHYYDKDFNNEADTPDNFQSRRPNTSFCFLDIRSPGLGDTAMYLCATSRGGGRDYEQYFGPGTRLTVT.

V usage is TRBV13 and J usage is TRBJ2-7; D remains unclear. The CDR3 sequence is 13 residues long. CDR1 and CDR2 (germline): PRHDT, FYEKMQ (reference sequence). V lost 5 bases, J lost 3 bases, and 11 bases lay in between. DNA for the CDR3: TGTGCCAGCAGCCCAACCCCCTACTACGAGCAGTACTTC. It yields the protein CASSPTPYYEQYF.

The chain joins TRBV9 to TRBJ2-3, with D tentatively TRBD2 (6 bases). Deletions cut 3 bases from V and 0 bases from J, with 14 bases between. The CDR3 contains 16 residues. The germline CDR1 and CDR2 sequences are SGDLS and YYNGEE. In DNA form, the CDR3 reads TGTGCCAGCAGCGCCCCACTGGGGGGAAGCACAGATACGCAGTATTTT. It yields the protein CASSAPLGGSTDTQYF.

V and J are TRBV6-1 and TRBJ1-3; D unclear. Germline assignment: CDR1 MNHNS and CDR2 SASEGT. V was clipped by 4 bases and J by 2 bases, with 15 bases between them. The CDR3 has 16 residues. This chain's CDR3 is CASSGSINRAGNTIYF. DNA of the CDR3: TGTGCCAGCAGTGGGTCCATTAACCGGGCTGGAAACACCATATATTTT.

The rearrangement links TRBV6-5 to TRBJ1-2; D not certain. The CDR3 sequence is 13 residues long. V was clipped by 7 bases and J by 3 bases, with 12 bases between them. Per germline, CDR1 MNHEY and CDR2 SVGAGI. CDR3 loop: CASTSGRYYGYTF. CDR3 DNA sequence: TGTGCCAGCACCTCGGGGAGGTACTATGGCTACACCTTC.

The V gene is TRBV6-6, the J gene TRBJ1-5; unclear D gene. The CDR3 has 15 amino acids. CDR1 and CDR2 (germline): MNHNY, SVGAGI (reference sequence). V was clipped by 6 bases and J by 0 bases, with 12 bases between them. CDR3 nucleotide sequence: TGTGCCAGCAGCCCAATACCAGATAGCAATCAGCCCCAGCATTTT. Translation gives CASSPIPDSNQPQHF.

This chain joins TRBV7-9 and TRBJ2-3, with 8 bases aligning to TRBD1. The V gene end was trimmed by 4 bases and the J gene end by 0 bases; junction bases not matched to a gene: 3. The germline gives CDR1 SEHNR, CDR2 FQNEAQ (reference sequence). The CDR3 totals 15 residues. The DNA for the CDR3 is TGTGCCAGCAGCTCGCAGGGGGCAAGCACAGATACGCAGTATTTT. Translated, it gives CASSSQGASTDTQYF. Full variable domain (missing parts from reference TRBV7-9 and TRBJ2-3): DTGVSQNPRHKITKRGQNVTFRCDPISEHNRLYWYRQTLGQGPEFLTYFQNEAQLEKSRLLSDRFSAERPKGSFSTLEIQRTEQGDSAMYLCASSSQGASTDTQYFGPGTRLTVL.

The chain links TRBV19 to TRBJ2-1; tentatively, D is TRBD1 (5 bases). CDR1 and CDR2 from the germline V gene are LNHDA and SQIVND (reference sequence). CDR3 length: 12 amino acids. The V end lost 1 base, the J end lost 10 bases, and 8 bases lay between the germline ends. In nucleotides, the CDR3 is TGTGCCAGTAGTATAGTTTGGACAGAGCAGTTCTTC. It translates to CASSIVWTEQFF.